This TCR beta chain is from a study of T cell responses to AZD1222 COVID-19 vaccine. Measured with immunoSEQ multiplex PCR; TCRdb has only the in-frame clones, and not every one. The data hold about 150,000 clones, with about nine tenths observed a single time. On this clone itself: Its target is unknown.

Study results and caveats: White British ancestry dominated among donors, who included more females, and clonal diversity was possibly underestimated. The peak T cell response came first, and repertoires were sampled only after it.

The TCR originated in an adult in good health. Sequencing used peripheral blood, obtained on day 0 of AZD1222 vaccination.

The CDR3 sequence: CASSRPGRIEKLFF. The CDR3 DNA is TGTGCCAGCAGTCGACCGGGACGGATAGAAAAACTGTTTTTT. The J gene is TRBJ1-4, the V gene TRBV28; TRBD1 is a possible D gene (5 bases). Germline V gene data show CDR1 as MDHEN and CDR2 as SYDVKM. CDR3 length: 14 amino acids. The V end lost 5 bases, the J end lost 8 bases, and 15 bases lay between the germline ends.